The 26 T cell receptor beta chains in this list originate from one sample, sequenced in a study of shared clonotypes between healthy human individuals. Method: immunoSEQ multiplex PCR; TCRdb's copy keeps in-frame clones and lacks some. The sample lists roughly 2.5 million clones, over 85% occurring once. Sequencing input: naive CD4+ T cells sorted from blood. As for subset: CD45RA+ positively selected. These receptors all stem from a man aged 18 to 30 in good health.

This chain uses TRBV18 with TRBJ1-1; 8 bases map to TRBD1. This CDR3 has 17 amino acids. Germline CDR1 is KGHSH and CDR2 is LQKENI. V was clipped by 3 bases and J by 0 bases; unmatched bases: 9. In DNA, the CDR3 is TGTGCCAGCTCACCCAGACAGGGGATAGAGGTGAACACTGAAGCTTTCTTT. It specifies CASSPRQGIEVNTEAFF.

The chain is built from TRBV5-1 and TRBJ2-5; D is possibly TRBD2 (6 bases). V lost 5 bases to trimming and J lost 2 bases, with 19 bases between them. The CDR3 has 16 amino acids. CDR1 is SGHRS, CDR2 YFSETQ, per germline. The CDR3 DNA reads as TGCGCCAGCAGAACCGCGGGACGGACGATGCAAGAGACCCAGTACTTC. Translating gives CASRTAGRTMQETQYF.

The chain couples TRBV18 to TRBJ2-3; 9 bases are a match to TRBD2. CDR3 length: 16 amino acids. CDR1 and CDR2 from the germline V gene are KGHSH and LQKENI. With 6 bases clipped from V and 4 bases from J, the junction kept 11 bases outside the gene matches. The chain's CDR3 is CASSSMAGGPADTQYF. CDR3 bases: TGTGCCAGCTCTTCCATGGCGGGAGGGCCCGCAGATACGCAGTATTTT.

The genes are TRBV30 and TRBJ1-5; 7 nucleotides agree with TRBD1. Losses at the gene ends were 3 bases for V and 2 bases for J; bases not matched to a gene: 10. Looked up from germline, CDR1 is GTSNPN and CDR2 is SVGIG (reference sequence). The CDR3 has 16 residues. CDR3: CAWRNRGPRGNQPQHF. The CDR3 DNA reads TGTGCCTGGAGGAACAGGGGACCCCGTGGCAATCAGCCCCAGCATTTT.

V usage is TRBV11-2 and J usage is TRBJ1-6; 8 bases match TRBD1. The CDR3 sequence is 16 residues long. Germline V gene sequence: CDR1 SGHAT, CDR2 FQNNGV. Losses at the gene ends were 5 bases for V and 0 bases for J; bases not matched to a gene: 3. In DNA form, the CDR3 reads TGTGCCAGCAGCCGCGGACAGGGCTCCTATAATTCACCCCTCCACTTT. It encodes CASSRGQGSYNSPLHF.

V usage is TRBV5-1 and J usage is TRBJ1-6; 7 nucleotides match TRBD1. Unmatched junction bases numbered 9, after V lost 4 bases and J lost 8 bases. Germline V lookup: CDR1 SGHRS, CDR2 YFSETQ. The CDR3 is made up of 15 amino acids. The CDR3 DNA is TGCGCCAGCAGCGCCGGAGACAGGGTCGATTCACCCCTCCACTTT. Translation: CASSAGDRVDSPLHF.

V gene TRBV7-9 combines with J gene TRBJ2-7; 8 bases map to TRBD1. The CDR3 has 15 amino acids. Trimming removed 6 bases from V and 6 bases from J; junction bases left unmatched: 13. Looked up from germline, CDR1 is SEHNR and CDR2 is FQNEAQ (reference sequence). The CDR3 reads CASSPDRGPGIEQYF. Here the CDR3 DNA reads TGTGCCAGCAGTCCCGACAGGGGACCGGGAATCGAGCAGTACTTC.

The CDR3 protein is CASSHRVETQYF. Here the CDR3 DNA reads TGTGCCAGCAGCCACCGTGTAGAGACCCAGTACTTC. The V gene is TRBV7-2, the J gene TRBJ2-5; D call uncertain. The V end was cut by 5 bases, the J end by 4 bases, with 8 bases between. Germline CDR1 SGHTA, CDR2 FQGNSA. This CDR3 is 12 amino acids long.

This chain connects TRBV5-1 to TRBJ1-5; D is undetermined. V gave up 0 bases and J gave up 0 bases, with 7 bases separating them. Germline CDR1 is SGHRS and CDR2 is YFSETQ. The CDR3 has 15 residues. For the CDR3, the DNA is TGCGCCAGCAGCTTGGGAGAACTTAGCAATCAGCCCCAGCATTTT. This encodes CASSLGELSNQPQHF.

This clone was detected only a few times. V is TRBV7-2 and J is TRBJ2-1, with a possible D match to TRBD2 (5 bases). The V gene's germline CDR1 is SGHTA and CDR2 FQGNSA. V was trimmed by 3 bases and J by 6 bases, leaving 6 bases between them. The CDR3 totals 12 residues. This CDR3 is CASSFGSNEQFF. In DNA, the CDR3 is TGTGCCAGCAGCTTTGGGAGCAATGAGCAGTTCTTC. Filled out from reference TRBV7-2 and TRBJ2-1, the complete variable domain reads GAGVSQSPSNKVTEKGKDVELRCDPISGHTALYWYRQSLGQGLEFLIYFQGNSAPDKSGLPSDRFSAERTGGSVSTLTIQRTQQEDSAVYLCASSFGSNEQFFGPGTRLTVL.

Remarks on this clone: Relative to the germline gene, one junction end is altered; a read error may explain this. The gene calls are TRBV10-3 and TRBJ1-2; the D gene is possibly TRBD1 (5 bases). The CDR3 is 16 residues long. Germline V lookup: CDR1 ENHRY, CDR2 SYGVKD. CDR3 region: CASSYSTPQGNYGYTF. The CDR3 DNA is TGTGCCAGCAGTTACTCTACCCCCCAGGGTAACTATGGCTACACCTTC.

As DNA, the CDR3 is TGTGCCAGCAGTCCCCCCGGGTCTTGGGAGGCTTTCTTT. This sequence encodes CASSPPGSWEAFF. J is TRBJ1-1 and V is TRBV27; D is undetermined. Per germline, CDR1 MNHEY and CDR2 SMNVEV (reference sequence). V lost 5 bases and J lost 11, with 18 bases in between. The CDR3 length is 13 residues.

This chain links TRBV5-1 with TRBJ2-5, with TRBD2 matching over 11 bases. The CDR3 has 17 amino acids. The germline gives CDR1 SGHRS, CDR2 YFSETQ. The trim removed 0 bases at V and 5 bases at J, leaving 9 bases unmatched. The CDR3 sequence is CASSLASASGRRETQYF. CDR3 sequence (DNA): TGCGCCAGCAGCTTGGCCTCGGCTAGCGGGAGGAGGGAGACCCAGTACTTC. Combining the CDR3 with reference TRBV5-1 and TRBJ2-5 gives the whole variable domain KAGVTQTPRYLIKTRGQQVTLSCSPISGHRSVSWYQQTPGQGLQFLFEYFSETQRNKGNFPGRFSGRQFSNSRSEMNVSTLELGDSALYLCASSLASASGRRETQYFGPGTRLLVL.

The chain has TRBV19 and TRBJ1-1; TRBD1 agrees at 7 bases. The length of the CDR3 is 15 residues. Germline trimming cut 6 bases from V and 0 bases from J; bases unmatched to any gene: 7. Germline values: CDR1 LNHDA, CDR2 SQIVND (reference sequence). This chain's CDR3 is CASRTGTGVNTEAFF. The CDR3 bases are TGTGCCAGTAGGACAGGGACGGGGGTGAACACTGAAGCTTTCTTT.

A few counts support this clone. The chain employs TRBV2 and TRBJ1-1; D remains unclear. CDR3 length: 13 residues. V dropped 6 bases and J dropped 4 bases, with 12 bases sitting between them. Per the germline V gene, CDR1 is SNHLY and CDR2 is FYNNEI. The CDR3 is CASRLDLITEAFF. The CDR3 coding sequence is TGTGCCAGCAGGTTGGACCTTATCACTGAAGCTTTCTTT.

The table lists this clone with a count of one. The V and J genes are TRBV29-1 and TRBJ2-3; 7 positions match TRBD1. The CDR3 totals 18 residues. The germline gives CDR1 SQVTM, CDR2 ANQGSEA. V lost 0 bases, J lost 2 bases, and 14 bases stayed unmatched. CDR3 loop: CSVEDVTRTGSNTDTQYF. CDR3 nucleotides: TGCAGCGTTGAAGACGTGACAAGGACAGGTTCAAACACAGATACGCAGTATTTT.

This clone appeared once. The chain joins TRBV28 to TRBJ2-3; TRBD1 might be the D (5 bases). With 4 bases removed from V and 1 base from J, the gap between germline ends came to 18 bases. Germline loops: CDR1 MDHEN, CDR2 SYDVKM. This CDR3 has 17 residues. Here the CDR3 reads CASSSSGHRLGTDTQYF. CDR3 sequence (DNA): TGTGCCAGCAGTTCGTCAGGGCACCGACTTGGCACAGATACGCAGTATTTT.

The chain carries TRBV7-3 and TRBJ2-7; unclear D gene. Trimming shortened V by 2 bases and J by 0 bases, and 11 bases separated the two germline ends. Germline CDR1 reads SGHTA; CDR2 reads FQGTGA. This CDR3 spans 15 amino acids. The CDR3 sequence is CASSLSAGSSYEQYF. The CDR3 nucleotides read TGTGCCAGCAGCTTATCGGCAGGAAGCTCCTACGAGCAGTACTTC.

The V call is TRBV4-3, the J call TRBJ2-1, with 7 bases aligning to TRBD1. Trimming took 3 bases from V and 9 from J; bases not matched to a gene: 11. CDR1 is LGHNA, CDR2 YSLEER, per germline. This CDR3 has 15 residues. CDR3 region: CASSQQGDLLSEQFF. In DNA, the CDR3 is TGCGCCAGCAGCCAGCAGGGGGATTTATTATCTGAGCAGTTCTTC.

The chain employs TRBV4-1 and TRBJ1-2; TRBD1 agrees at 9 bases. Germline V gene sequence: CDR1 MGHRA, CDR2 YSYEKL. After removal of 3 bases from V and 1 base from J, the junction contained 12 bases not matched to a gene. The CDR3 extends over 18 amino acids. CDR3 nucleotides: TGCGCCAGCAGCCACTCCCCGGGACAGGGCTCGGGTAACTATGGCTACACCTTC. It codes for CASSHSPGQGSGNYGYTF.

The chain uses TRBV19 and TRBJ2-4, with TRBD1 matching over 9 bases. The CDR3 loop spans 18 amino acids. V lost 6 bases to trimming and J lost 2 bases; unmatched junction nucleotides: 14. Germline V gene data show CDR1 as LNHDA and CDR2 as SQIVND (reference sequence). The CDR3 loop is CASRGGQGAEVSKNIQYF. The CDR3 nucleotides are TGTGCCAGTAGGGGGGGACAGGGTGCCGAGGTGTCCAAAAACATTCAGTACTTC. Complete variable domain (other parts from reference TRBV19 and TRBJ2-4): DGGITQSPKYLFRKEGQNVTLSCEQNLNHDAMYWYRQDPGQGLRLIYYSQIVNDFQKGDIAEGYSVSREKKESFPLTVTSAQKNPTAFYLCASRGGQGAEVSKNIQYFGAGTRLSVL.

V gene TRBV19 combines with J gene TRBJ2-7, with TRBD1 as a possible D gene (6 bases). Germline-derived CDR1 and CDR2 are LNHDA and SQIVND (reference sequence). The length of the CDR3 is 12 residues. V shed 9 bases and J shed 2 bases, with 11 bases lying between them. DNA for the CDR3: TGTGCCAGATGGACAGCCGCCTACGAGCAGTACTTC. Protein product: CARWTAAYEQYF.

The V and J genes are TRBV6-5 and TRBJ1-2; a weak D match, TRBD1 (5 bases). The CDR3 totals 15 residues. CDR1 is MNHEY and CDR2 is SVGAGI in the germline V gene. The V gene lost 5 bases and the J gene lost 0 bases, with 13 bases spanning the gap. Here the CDR3 DNA reads TGTGCCAGCAGTCCCAGCGGGGGGTCTAACTATGGCTACACCTTC. This sequence encodes CASSPSGGSNYGYTF.

In nucleotides, the CDR3 is TGCGCCAGCAGCCGGGAGTTAACTAATGAAAAACTGTTTTTT. Translation: CASSRELTNEKLFF. This rearrangement joins TRBV10-1 to TRBJ1-4; D gene ambiguous. V was shortened by 6 bases and J by 1 base, with 9 bases between the two germline ends. This CDR3 spans 14 amino acids. Germline-derived CDR1 and CDR2 are WNHNN and SYGVQD (reference sequence).

The CDR3 nucleotides are TGTGCCAGCAGCCAAGGACAGGGGTATACAGATACGCAGTATTTT. Protein: CASSQGQGYTDTQYF. The rearrangement uses TRBV7-9 and TRBJ2-3, with 9 bases aligning to TRBD1. The CDR3 spans 15 residues. J was trimmed by 3 bases and V by 5 bases; bases with no gene match: 6. Germline CDR1 and CDR2: SEHNR and FQNEAQ (reference sequence).

The chain joins TRBV7-9 to TRBJ1-4, with a tentative D call TRBD1 (6 bases). Germline V CDR1 and CDR2: SEHNR, FQNEAQ (reference sequence). Trimming removed 5 bases at V and 3 bases at J, with 16 bases between. The CDR3 length is 16 residues. The CDR3 reads CASSPLGGRPNEKLFF. The CDR3 nucleotides are TGTGCCAGCAGCCCTCTGGGGGGGCGACCTAATGAAAAACTGTTTTTT. Supplemented by reference TRBV7-9 and TRBJ1-4, the full variable domain reads DTGVSQNPRHKITKRGQNVTFRCDPISEHNRLYWYRQTLGQGPEFLTYFQNEAQLEKSRLLSDRFSAERPKGSFSTLEIQRTEQGDSAMYLCASSPLGGRPNEKLFFGSGTQLSVL.